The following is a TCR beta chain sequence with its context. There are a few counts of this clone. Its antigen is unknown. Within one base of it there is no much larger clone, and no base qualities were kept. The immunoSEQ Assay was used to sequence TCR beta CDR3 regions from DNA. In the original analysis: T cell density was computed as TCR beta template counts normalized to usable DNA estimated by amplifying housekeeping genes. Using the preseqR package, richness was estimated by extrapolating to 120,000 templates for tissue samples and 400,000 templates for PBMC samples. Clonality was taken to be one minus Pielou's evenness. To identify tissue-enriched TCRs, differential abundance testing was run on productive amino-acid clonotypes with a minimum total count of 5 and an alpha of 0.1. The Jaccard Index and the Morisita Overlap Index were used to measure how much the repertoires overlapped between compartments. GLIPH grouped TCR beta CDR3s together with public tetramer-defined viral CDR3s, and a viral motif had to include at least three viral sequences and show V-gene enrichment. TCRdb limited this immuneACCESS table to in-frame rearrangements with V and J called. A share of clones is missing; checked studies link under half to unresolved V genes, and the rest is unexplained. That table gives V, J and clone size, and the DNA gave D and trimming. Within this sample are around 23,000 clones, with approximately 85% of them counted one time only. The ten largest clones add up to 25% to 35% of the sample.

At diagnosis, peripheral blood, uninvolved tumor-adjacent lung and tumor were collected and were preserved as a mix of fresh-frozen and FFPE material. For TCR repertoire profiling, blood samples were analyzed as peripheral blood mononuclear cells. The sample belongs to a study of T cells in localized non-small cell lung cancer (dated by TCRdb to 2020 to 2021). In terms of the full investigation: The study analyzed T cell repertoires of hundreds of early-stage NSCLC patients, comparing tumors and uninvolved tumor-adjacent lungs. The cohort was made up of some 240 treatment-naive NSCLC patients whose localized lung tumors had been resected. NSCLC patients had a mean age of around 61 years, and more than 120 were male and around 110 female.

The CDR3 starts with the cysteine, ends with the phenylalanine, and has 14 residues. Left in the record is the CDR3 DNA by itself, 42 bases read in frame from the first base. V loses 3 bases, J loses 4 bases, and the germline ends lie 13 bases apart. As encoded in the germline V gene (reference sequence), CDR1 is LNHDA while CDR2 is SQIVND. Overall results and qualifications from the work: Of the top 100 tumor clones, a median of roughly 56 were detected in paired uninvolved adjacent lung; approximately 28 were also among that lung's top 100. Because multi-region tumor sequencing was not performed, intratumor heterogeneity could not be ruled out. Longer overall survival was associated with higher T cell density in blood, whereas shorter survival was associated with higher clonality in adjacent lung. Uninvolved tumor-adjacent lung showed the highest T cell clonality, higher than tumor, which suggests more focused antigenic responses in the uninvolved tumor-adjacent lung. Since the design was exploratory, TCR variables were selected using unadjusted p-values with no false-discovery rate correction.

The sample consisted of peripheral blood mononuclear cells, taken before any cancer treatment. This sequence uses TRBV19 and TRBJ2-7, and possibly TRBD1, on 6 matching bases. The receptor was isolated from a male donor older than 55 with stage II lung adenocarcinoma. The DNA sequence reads TGTGCCAGTAGTATGAGGGACAAAAGATACGAGCAGTACTTC. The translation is CASSMRDKRYEQYF.